What follows is one T cell receptor beta chain and its context. This sample stems from a study of T cells expressing NK-cell markers. TCRdb reprocessed the 5' RACE reads and stores each CDR3 protein as one record, lacking DNA. The sample's table shows about 430,000 distinct CDR3 sequences. The germline V gene encodes CDR1 DFQATT and CDR2 SNEGSKA (reference sequence). The CDR3 is 14 amino acids. The chain has TRBV20-1 and TRBJ2-7; lacking DNA, the TRBD1 call made by TCRdb goes unchecked. The sample comprised blood T cells: a sorted CD56 or NKG2C T cell subset, CD4+ or CD8+ T cells, or bulk PBMC T cells (not recorded which). The TCR originated in a woman aged 45-65 years in good health. CDR3 amino acids: CSARGPLPPYEQYF.